This TCR beta chain was sequenced in a study of T cells in Graves' hyperthyroidism and ophthalmopathy. RNA transcripts gave rise to amplified TCR beta CDR3 regions. With the HTBI primer set, the TCR CDR3 went through a first round of RT-PCR. TCRdb passed the multiplex PCR reads through MiXCR, listing each CDR3 protein once. This table has some 320,000 distinct CDR3 sequences, approximately 15% appearing once. The sequenced material came from blood. The receptor was isolated from a woman in her forties with Graves' ophthalmopathy.

This CDR3 is CATSRGKNIQYF. DNA for the CDR3: TGTGCCACGTCCAGAGGGAAAAACATTCAGTACTTC. V usage is TRBV10-3 and J usage is TRBJ2-4, with D perhaps matching TRBD2 (5 bases). Germline lookup yields CDR1 ENHRY and CDR2 SYGVKD. This CDR3 is built from 12 residues. V dropped 10 bases and J dropped 4 bases, with 11 bases sitting between them.